The 11 T cell receptor beta chains below were found in one sample sequenced in a study of T-cell memory formation after mild COVID-19. TCRdb re-derived calls from the 5' RACE reads in MiXCR, one entry per CDR3 protein. This table holds 150,000 or so distinct CDR3 sequences, roughly 15% found once. Sequencing used PBMCs or a T cell subset sorted from them (not recorded which). These receptors were obtained from an adult woman who had mild COVID-19 (a few samples of this study predate the infection). Cell type and time point are not known.

This clonotype was recorded many times. J is TRBJ2-1 and V is TRBV7-2; D unresolved. The CDR3 is 12 amino acids. V lost 5 bases and J 7 bases, leaving 9 bases between the germline ends. Looked up from germline, CDR1 is SGHTA and CDR2 is FQGNSA. In nucleotides, the CDR3 is TGTGCCAGCAGCGTTCGGTGGAATGAGCAGTTCTTC. It is translated as CASSVRWNEQFF.

The chain is built from TRBV3-1 and TRBJ1-1, with unresolved D. The CDR3 is 15 amino acids. V lost 1 base and J 2 bases, leaving 11 bases between the germline ends. Per germline, CDR1 LGHDT and CDR2 YNNKEL (reference sequence). The CDR3 bases are TGTGCCAGCAGCCAAGTGATGTTAGGAAACACTGAAGCTTTCTTT. As protein: CASSQVMLGNTEAFF.

In its sample, this clonotype was seen many times. This rearrangement joins TRBV4-1 to TRBJ2-7; TRBD2 matches at 11 bases. CDR1 is MGHRA and CDR2 is YSYEKL in the germline V gene. V shed 5 bases, J shed 4 bases, and the junction held 7 bases outside the gene matches. The CDR3 loop spans 15 amino acids. The CDR3 here is CASSYRTSGYYEQYF. The CDR3 DNA reads TGCGCCAGCAGCTACCGGACTAGCGGGTATTACGAGCAGTACTTC.

This clonotype was picked up a small number of times. J is TRBJ2-1 and V is TRBV6-2 or TRBV6-3, with 7 bases lining up with TRBD1. V shed 4 bases, J shed 6 bases, and the junction held 3 bases outside the gene matches. The germline V gene has CDR1 MNHEY and CDR2 SVGEGT. The CDR3 spans 13 residues. The CDR3 coding sequence is TGTGCCAGCAGTTCGACAGGGTTCAATGAGCAGTTCTTC. This encodes CASSSTGFNEQFF.

The rearrangement uses TRBV12-3 or TRBV12-4 and TRBJ1-2; D is unresolved. The V end lost 5 bases, the J end lost 3 bases, and 13 bases lay between the germline ends. The CDR3 extends over 14 amino acids. CDR3 DNA: TGTGCCAGCAGTCCACGTCCACAGTACTATGGCTACACCTTC. Protein: CASSPRPQYYGYTF.

The chain employs TRBV3-1 and TRBJ1-1; 7 nucleotides agree with TRBD1. Germline CDR1 reads LGHDT; CDR2 reads YNNKEL (reference sequence). The CDR3 contains 13 residues. Trimming took 4 bases from V and 4 from J; bases not matched to a gene: 3. CDR3 region: CASSLTGPTEAFF. CDR3 in DNA: TGTGCCAGCAGCCTGACAGGGCCCACTGAAGCTTTCTTT.

This clonotype was observed at least ten times. The chain has TRBV5-1 and TRBJ2-1, with 9 bases fitting TRBD1. Germline CDR1 reads SGHRS; CDR2 reads YFSETQ. J lost 8 bases, V lost 4 bases, and 7 bases had no gene match. The CDR3 is 14 amino acids. DNA for the CDR3: TGCGCCAGCAGCGGGAGACAGGGGGTCTATGAGCAGTTCTTC. This translates into CASSGRQGVYEQFF.

The V gene is TRBV7-9, the J gene TRBJ2-5; no definite D call. There are 14 residues in the CDR3. CDR1 and CDR2 from the germline V gene are SEHNR and FQNEAQ (reference sequence). Trimming removed 0 bases at V and 4 bases at J, with 9 bases between. The CDR3 sequence is CASSLARMGETQYF. DNA of the CDR3: TGTGCCAGCAGCTTAGCGCGAATGGGAGAGACCCAGTACTTC.

The rearrangement uses TRBV12-3 or TRBV12-4 and TRBJ2-6, with TRBD2 as a possible D gene (5 bases). This CDR3 is 15 amino acids long. V was shortened by 8 bases and J by 0 bases, with 11 bases between the two germline ends. The CDR3 loop reads CASRSGGSGANVLTF. The DNA of the CDR3 is TGTGCCAGCCGCAGCGGCGGCTCTGGGGCCAACGTCCTGACTTTC.

This clonotype was detected only a few times. This chain joins TRBV12-3 or TRBV12-4 and TRBJ1-3, with D maybe TRBD1 (5 bases). The CDR3 runs to 13 residues. V lost 5 bases to trimming and J lost 4 bases, with 9 bases between them. The CDR3 DNA sequence: TGTGCCAGCAGTGTATACAGGGGAAACACCATATATTTT. Translated, it gives CASSVYRGNTIYF.

This clonotype has only a few counts. The chain carries TRBV13 and TRBJ2-1; 7 bases match TRBD2. This CDR3 contains 16 residues. V trimming: 5 bases; J trimming: 3 bases; junction bases outside the gene matches: 10. The V gene's germline CDR1 is PRHDT and CDR2 FYEKMQ (reference sequence). The CDR3 spells CASSTAGVPFYNEQFF. CDR3 nucleotide sequence: TGTGCCAGCAGCACCGCGGGGGTCCCTTTCTACAATGAGCAGTTCTTC.